The subject of this entry is one TCR beta chain. The antigen remains undetermined. The sample originates from a study of T cell responses to AZD1222 COVID-19 vaccine. Points from the study as a whole: The study found Spike-specific TCR breadth and depth rose after two AZD1222 doses. The reported proportion of spike-specific TCRs targeting unmutated variant regions was nearly half. Among AZD1222 vaccinees, only six were seropositive at baseline.

The CDR3 covers 11 residues. V was pared by 5 bases and J by 10 bases, with 11 bases between. Germline CDR1 SEHNR, CDR2 FQNEAQ (reference sequence). The assay was immunoSEQ multiplex PCR, and TCRdb's table has in-frame clones only and misses some. Of some 22,000 clones in the sample, approximately 82% were seen once. The chain carries TRBV7-9 and TRBJ1-2; D is ambiguous. The clonotype was recovered from an adult in good health. The source was peripheral blood, collected on day 0 of AZD1222 vaccination. The CDR3 protein is CASSPSEDYTF. DNA of the CDR3: TGTGCCAGCAGCCCCTCAGAGGACTACACCTTC.